This T cell receptor (beta chain) is drawn from a study of blood T cell repertoires in COVID-19. Residents of under 25 US areas, aged about 18 to 95 years, made up the participants. Allocation to cohorts depended on clinical history reported by the participants. Exposed volunteers were people who met a COVID-19 case within 2 weeks before study entry. The CDR3 consists of 15 residues. CDR1 and CDR2 (germline): SGHTA, FQGTGA. V gave up 5 bases and J gave up 0 bases, with 11 bases separating them. TCRdb's table, derived via immunoSEQ multiplex PCR, lists solely in-frame clones and lacks some. The repertoire holds about 350,000 clones, 88% seen once, with approximately 1% in the top ten.

This sequence joins TRBV7-3 and TRBJ1-5; weak D call: TRBD1 (5 bases). The source of this sequence is a young woman who had been exposed to COVID-19. Input material: PBMCs or T cells enriched from blood (not recorded which). In DNA, the CDR3 is TGTGCCAGCAGCCTAGGGGCAGGTAGCAATCAGCCCCAGCATTTT. Protein sequence: CASSLGAGSNQPQHF. Supplemented by reference TRBV7-3 and TRBJ1-5, the full variable domain reads GAGVSQTPSNKVTEKGKYVELRCDPISGHTALYWYRQSLGQGPEFLIYFQGTGAADDSGLPNDRFFAVRPEGSVSTLKIQRTERGDSAVYLCASSLGAGSNQPQHFGDGTRLSIL.